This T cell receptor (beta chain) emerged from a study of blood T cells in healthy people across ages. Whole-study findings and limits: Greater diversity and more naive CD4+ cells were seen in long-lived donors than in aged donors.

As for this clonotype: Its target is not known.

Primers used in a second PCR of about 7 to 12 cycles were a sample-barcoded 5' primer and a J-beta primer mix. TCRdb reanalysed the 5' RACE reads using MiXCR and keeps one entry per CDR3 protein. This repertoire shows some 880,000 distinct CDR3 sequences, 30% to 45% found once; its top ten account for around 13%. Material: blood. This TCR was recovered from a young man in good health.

The CDR3 reads CASSPGTGGYTEAFF. For the CDR3, the DNA is TGTGCCAGCTCACCCGGGACAGGGGGCTACACTGAAGCTTTCTTT. J is TRBJ1-1 and V is TRBV18; 12 bases fit TRBD1. This CDR3 is built from 15 residues. V was pared by 3 bases and J by 3 bases, with 2 bases of the junction left unmatched. Germline V lookup: CDR1 KGHSH, CDR2 LQKENI.